This T cell receptor (beta chain) was retrieved from a study of beta chain features in type 1 diabetes. Germline CDR1 and CDR2: KGHSH and LQKENI. CDR3 length: 18 amino acids. Trimming cost V 6 bases and J 1 base; bases outside gene matches: 7. Findings and caveats of the study: Individuals with type 1 diabetes displayed fewer insertions and more deletions at VDJ junctions. Still unanswered here is whether HLA type influences TCRB rearrangement. Among all four CD4+ subsets, Type 1 diabetes patients had TCRB CDR3s that were moderately but significantly shorter.

A heparinised blood draw that averaged around 100 mL was obtained once from each donor. The authors sorted CD4+ naive, central memory, regulatory and stem cell-like memory cells via CD45RO/CCR7/CD25/CD127/CD95/CD27. The study reverse transcribed the entire isolated RNA, so it sequenced expressed TCRB transcripts. Sequenced by immunoSEQ multiplex PCR; TCRdb stores in-frame clones only, minus some. The sample shows 240,000 or so clones, 14% of them seen only once. This clone turned up a few times. The target antigen is unknown. The rearrangement uses TRBV18 and TRBJ2-3; 16 positions match TRBD2. The TCR sequence derives from a young man with type 1 diabetes. Material for sequencing was naive CD4+ T cells from blood. The CDR3 reads CASSPGTSGGAGTDTQYF. CDR3 coding DNA: TGTGCCAGCTCGCCCGGGACTAGCGGGGGGGCCGGCACAGATACGCAGTATTTT.